This TCR beta chain derives from a study of CD8+CD57+ T cells in acquired aplastic anemia. In the study overall: On average, healthy donors gave approximately 9.9 million reads for CD4+ cells. Findings and caveats of the study: Patients shared 25 to 35 CD8+ CDR3 sequences with controls.

The CDR3 spans 15 residues. Looked up from germline, CDR1 is DFQATT and CDR2 is SNEGSKA (reference sequence). Trimming removed 2 bases from V and 2 bases from J, with 13 bases in between. Details on this clonotype: Antigen specificity is unknown.

Template material for TCR beta VDJ and CDR3 profiling consisted of genomic DNA. From the reads, TCRdb called clonotypes with MiXCR, one entry per CDR3 protein. The sample lists about 160,000 distinct CDR3 sequences, around 40% occurring once. V is TRBV20-1 and J is TRBJ2-1; D is unclear. This sequence was found in a human donor in good health. Sequencing was carried out using sorted CD4+, CD8+, or CD8+CD57+ T cells (not recorded which) from PBMCs. The CDR3 DNA sequence: TGCAGTGCTAGATCCGGGCTTCGACCCTACAATGAGCAGTTCTTC. As protein: CSARSGLRPYNEQFF.